Described below is a single T cell receptor (beta chain) sequence and its context. Its target is not known. This sample was included in a study of cytomegalovirus exposure and HLA in healthy donors. Study outcomes and limitations: The authors reported that TCR beta sequences could predict HLA-A and HLA-B alleles. These predictions were accurate for most subjects in the first cohort. Most of the TCR beta V segments (in an earlier analysis) were productive either about 87% or about 30% of the time.

Germline CDR1 SGHVS, CDR2 FNYEAQ. Trimming shortened V by 1 base and J by 5 bases, and 12 bases separated the two germline ends. The CDR3 totals 14 residues. This PCR relied on a set of 60 Vbeta primers and 13 Jbeta primers. The protocol was immunoSEQ multiplex PCR, while the TCRdb copy is restricted to in-frame clones and leaves out a portion. Of 85,000 to 100,000 clones in the sample, around 77% were seen once. J is TRBJ2-7 and V is TRBV7-6, with D possibly matching TRBD1 (6 bases). This TCR derives from a man aged 50 to 60 in good health and CMV-seropositive. Sequenced material: PBMCs. DNA for the CDR3: TGTGCCAGCAGCTTAGGGCAGGGGCCTAACGAGCAGTACTTC. Encoded protein: CASSLGQGPNEQYF.